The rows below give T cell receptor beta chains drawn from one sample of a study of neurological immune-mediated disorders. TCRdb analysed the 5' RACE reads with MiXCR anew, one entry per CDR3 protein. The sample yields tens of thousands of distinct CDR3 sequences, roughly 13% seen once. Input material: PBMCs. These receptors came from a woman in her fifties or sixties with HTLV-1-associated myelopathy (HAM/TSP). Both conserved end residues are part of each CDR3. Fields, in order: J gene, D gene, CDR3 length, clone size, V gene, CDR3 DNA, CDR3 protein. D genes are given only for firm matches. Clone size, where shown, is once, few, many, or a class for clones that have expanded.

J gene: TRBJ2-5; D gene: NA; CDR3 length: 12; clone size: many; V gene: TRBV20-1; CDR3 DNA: TGCAGTGCTAGAGGACTAAAAGAGACCCAGTACTTC; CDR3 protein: CSARGLKETQYF
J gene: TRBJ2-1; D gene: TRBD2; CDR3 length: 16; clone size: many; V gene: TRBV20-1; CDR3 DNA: TGCAGTGCTAGACCGACTAGCGGGAGTGATGGCAATGAGCAGTTCTTC; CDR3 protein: CSARPTSGSDGNEQFF
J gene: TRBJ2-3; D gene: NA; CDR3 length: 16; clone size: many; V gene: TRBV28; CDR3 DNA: TGTGCCAGCACAACCAGCCAGGCTTCTCGCACAGATACGCAGTATTTT; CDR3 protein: CASTTSQASRTDTQYF
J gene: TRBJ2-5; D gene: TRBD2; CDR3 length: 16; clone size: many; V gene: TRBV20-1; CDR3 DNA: TGCAGTGCTAGAGAGACTAGCGGGAGGTACCAAGAGACCCAGTACTTC; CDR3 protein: CSARETSGRYQETQYF
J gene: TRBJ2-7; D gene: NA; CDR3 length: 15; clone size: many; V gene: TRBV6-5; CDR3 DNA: TGTGCCAGCAGCCGATTTGGGGCCGGGTCCTACGAGCAGTACTTC; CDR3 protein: CASSRFGAGSYEQYF
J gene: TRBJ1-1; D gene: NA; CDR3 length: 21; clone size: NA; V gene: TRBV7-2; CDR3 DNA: NA; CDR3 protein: CASSFYICSARVGGRGAEAFF
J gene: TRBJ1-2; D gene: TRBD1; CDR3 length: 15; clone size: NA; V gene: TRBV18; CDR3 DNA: TGTGCCAGCTCACCAGTGACCGGGACAGAACTTGGCTACACCTTC; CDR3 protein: CASSPVTGTELGYTF
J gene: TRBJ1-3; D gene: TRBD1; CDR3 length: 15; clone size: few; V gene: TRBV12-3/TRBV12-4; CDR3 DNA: TGTGCCAGCAGTCCCGGGACAGGGGGTGGAAACACCATATATTTT; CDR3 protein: CASSPGTGGGNTIYF
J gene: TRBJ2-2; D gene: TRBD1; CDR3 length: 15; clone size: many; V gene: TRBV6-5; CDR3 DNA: TGTGCCAGCAGTCGGGACAGGGGGCACACCGGGGAGCTGTTTTTT; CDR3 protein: CASSRDRGHTGELFF
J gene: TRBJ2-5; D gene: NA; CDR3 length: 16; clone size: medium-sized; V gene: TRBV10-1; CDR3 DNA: TGCGCCAGCAGTGAAGGAGACGGGAGTTACCTGGAGACCCAGTACTTC; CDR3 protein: CASSEGDGSYLETQYF
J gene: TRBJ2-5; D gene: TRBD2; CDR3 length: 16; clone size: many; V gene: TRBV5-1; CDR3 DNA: TGCGCCAGCAGCTTCCAACTAGCGGGAGGGGAAGAGACCCAGTACTTC; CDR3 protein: CASSFQLAGGEETQYF
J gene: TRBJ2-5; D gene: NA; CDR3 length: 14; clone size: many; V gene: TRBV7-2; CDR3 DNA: TGTGCCAGCAGCTTAGGTACACGTATAGAGACCCAGTACTTC; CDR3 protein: CASSLGTRIETQYF
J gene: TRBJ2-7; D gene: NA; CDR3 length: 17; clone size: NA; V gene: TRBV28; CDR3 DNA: TGTGCCAGCAGTTTAAGGGCCCAGAGGAGTGGCTCCTACGAGCAGTACTTC; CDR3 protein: CASSLRAQRSGSYEQYF
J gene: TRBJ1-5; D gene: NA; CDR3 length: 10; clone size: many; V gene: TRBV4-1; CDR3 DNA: TGCGCCAGCAGCCCCCGGATCCAGCATTTT; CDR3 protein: CASSPRIQHF
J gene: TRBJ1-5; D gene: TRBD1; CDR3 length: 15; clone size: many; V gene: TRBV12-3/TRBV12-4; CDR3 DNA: TGTGCCAGCAGTACGAAGCGGACAGGGGATCAGCCCCAGCATTTT; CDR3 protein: CASSTKRTGDQPQHF
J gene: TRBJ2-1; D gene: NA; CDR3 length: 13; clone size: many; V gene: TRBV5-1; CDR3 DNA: TGCGCCAGCACCTCCAGCTCCTACAATGAGCAGTTCTTC; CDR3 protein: CASTSSSYNEQFF
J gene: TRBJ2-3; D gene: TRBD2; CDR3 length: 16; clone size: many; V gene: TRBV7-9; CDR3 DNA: TGTGCCAGCAGCGGAACTAGCGGGAGGGCCGCAGATACGCAGTATTTT; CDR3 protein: CASSGTSGRAADTQYF
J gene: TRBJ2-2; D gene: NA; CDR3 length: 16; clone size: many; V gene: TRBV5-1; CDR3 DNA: TGCGCCAGCAGCTTGGTGTCAGGGCGGGACACCGGGGAGCTGTTTTTT; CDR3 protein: CASSLVSGRDTGELFF
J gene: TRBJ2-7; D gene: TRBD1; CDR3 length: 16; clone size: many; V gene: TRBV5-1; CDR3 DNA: TGCGCCAGCAGCTTCGGACAGGGCCCGATTACCTACGAGCAGTACTTC; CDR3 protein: CASSFGQGPITYEQYF
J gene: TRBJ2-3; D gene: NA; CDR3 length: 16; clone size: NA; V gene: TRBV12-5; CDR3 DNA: TGTGCTAGTGGTTTGGGACTACTCGAAGGCACAGATACGCAGTATTTT; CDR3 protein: CASGLGLLEGTDTQYF
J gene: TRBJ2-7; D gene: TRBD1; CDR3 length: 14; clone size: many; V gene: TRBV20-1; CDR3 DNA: TGCAGTGCTAGGGGACAGACGAACTCCTACGAGCAGTACTTC; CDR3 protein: CSARGQTNSYEQYF
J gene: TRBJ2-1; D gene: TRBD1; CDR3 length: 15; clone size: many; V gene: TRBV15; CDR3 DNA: TGTGCCACCAGCACGGGACAGCCACGGCAAAATGAGCAGTTCTTC; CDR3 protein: CATSTGQPRQNEQFF
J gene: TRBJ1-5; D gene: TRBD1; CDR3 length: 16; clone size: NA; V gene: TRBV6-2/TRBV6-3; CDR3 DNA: TGTGCCAGCAGTTACTCAGGACAGGGGGGAGGTCAGCCCCAGCATTTT; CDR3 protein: CASSYSGQGGGQPQHF
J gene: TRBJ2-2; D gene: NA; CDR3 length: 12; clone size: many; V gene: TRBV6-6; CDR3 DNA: TGTGCCTGCAGAATCAATCCCGGGGAGCTGTTTTTT; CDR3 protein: CACRINPGELFF
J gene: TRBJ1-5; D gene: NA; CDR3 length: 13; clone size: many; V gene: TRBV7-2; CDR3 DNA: TGTGCCAGCAGCATAAACCGGGGTCAGCCCCAGCATTTT; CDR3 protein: CASSINRGQPQHF
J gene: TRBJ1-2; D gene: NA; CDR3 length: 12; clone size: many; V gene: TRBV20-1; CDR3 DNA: TGCAGTGCTAGGGTTATGGGCAGCGGCTACACCTTC; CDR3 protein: CSARVMGSGYTF
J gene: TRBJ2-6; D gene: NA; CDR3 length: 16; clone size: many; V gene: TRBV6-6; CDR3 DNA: TGTGCCAGCAGTTACCCGCCGGGAGTGGGGGCCAACGTCCTGACTTTC; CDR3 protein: CASSYPPGVGANVLTF
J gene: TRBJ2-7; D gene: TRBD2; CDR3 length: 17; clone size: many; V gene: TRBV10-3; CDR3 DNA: TGTGCCATCAGTGAGTCGGTGAGCGGGAGAAATCCCTACGAGCAGTACTTC; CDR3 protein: CAISESVSGRNPYEQYF
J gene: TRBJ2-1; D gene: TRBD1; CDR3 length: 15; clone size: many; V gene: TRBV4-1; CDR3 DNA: TGCGCCAGCAGCCTCCGCCGGGACAGAGACAATGAGCAGTTCTTC; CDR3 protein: CASSLRRDRDNEQFF
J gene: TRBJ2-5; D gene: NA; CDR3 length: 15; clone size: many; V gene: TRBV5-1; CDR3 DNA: TGCGCCAGCAGCTTGATGACGGCTCGCCAAGAGACCCAGTACTTC; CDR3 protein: CASSLMTARQETQYF
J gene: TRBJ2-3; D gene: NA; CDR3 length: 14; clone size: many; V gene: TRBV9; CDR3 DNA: TGTGCCAGCAGCGAGGGGGGCTCGACAGATACGCAGTATTTT; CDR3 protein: CASSEGGSTDTQYF
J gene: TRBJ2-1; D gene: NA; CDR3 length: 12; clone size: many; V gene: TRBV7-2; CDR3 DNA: TGTGCCAGCAGTACCAAATACAATGAGCAGTTCTTC; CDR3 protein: CASSTKYNEQFF
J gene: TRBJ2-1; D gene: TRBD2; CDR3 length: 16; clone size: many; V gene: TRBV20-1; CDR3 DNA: TGCAGTGCTAGAGGATTCACGGGGAGGGCCCCCAATGAGCAGTTCTTC; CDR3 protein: CSARGFTGRAPNEQFF
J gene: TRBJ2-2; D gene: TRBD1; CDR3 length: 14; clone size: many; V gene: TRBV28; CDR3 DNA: TGTGCCAGCAGGGACAGGGGGAGGGCCGGGGAGCTGTTTTTT; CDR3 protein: CASRDRGRAGELFF
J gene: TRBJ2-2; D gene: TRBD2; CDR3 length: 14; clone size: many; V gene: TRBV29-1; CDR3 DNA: TGCAGCGTATTTATAGCGGGAGTCCCCGGGGAGCTGTTTTTT; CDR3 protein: CSVFIAGVPGELFF
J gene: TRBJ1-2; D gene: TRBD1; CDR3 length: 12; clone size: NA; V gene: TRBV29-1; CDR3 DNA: TGCAGCGGGTGGGACAGAAACTATGGCTACACCTTC; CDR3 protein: CSGWDRNYGYTF
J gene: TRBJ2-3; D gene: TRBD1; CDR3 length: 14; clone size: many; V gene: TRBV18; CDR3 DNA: TGTGCCAGCTCATCTCGACAGGGCGTAGATACGCAGTATTTT; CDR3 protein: CASSSRQGVDTQYF
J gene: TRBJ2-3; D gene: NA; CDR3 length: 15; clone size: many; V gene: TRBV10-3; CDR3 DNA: TGTGCCATCAGTGAAGGCTACCGGCGAACAGATACGCAGTATTTT; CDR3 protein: CAISEGYRRTDTQYF
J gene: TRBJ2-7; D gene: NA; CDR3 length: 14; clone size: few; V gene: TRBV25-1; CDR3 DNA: TGTGCCAGCAGGAAAACAGGAATCTCCTACGAGCAGTACTTC; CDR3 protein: CASRKTGISYEQYF
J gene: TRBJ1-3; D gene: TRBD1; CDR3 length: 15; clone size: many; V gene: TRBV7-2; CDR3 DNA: TGTGCCAGCAGAACAGGGACAGGGTTAGGCAACACCATATATTTT; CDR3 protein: CASRTGTGLGNTIYF
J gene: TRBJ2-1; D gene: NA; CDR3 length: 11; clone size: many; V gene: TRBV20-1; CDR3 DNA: TGCAGTGCTACCCGGTACAATGAGCAGTTCTTC; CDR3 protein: CSATRYNEQFF
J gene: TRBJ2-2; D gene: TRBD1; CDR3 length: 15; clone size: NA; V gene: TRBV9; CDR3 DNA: TGTGCCAGCCCACGGACAGGGTTCGAGACCGGGGAGCTGTTTTTT; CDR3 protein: CASPRTGFETGELFF
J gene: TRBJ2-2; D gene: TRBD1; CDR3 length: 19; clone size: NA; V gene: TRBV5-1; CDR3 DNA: TGCGCCAGCAGCTCGGGGGACAGGACGGAATCCTTTTACACCGGGGAGCTGTTTTTT; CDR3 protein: CASSSGDRTESFYTGELFF
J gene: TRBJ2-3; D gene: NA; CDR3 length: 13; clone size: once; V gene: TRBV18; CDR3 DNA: TGTGCCAGCTCACCGGAGCTCACAGATACGCAGTATTTT; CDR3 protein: CASSPELTDTQYF
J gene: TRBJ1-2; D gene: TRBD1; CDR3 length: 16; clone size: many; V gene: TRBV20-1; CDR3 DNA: TGCAGTGCTAGAGAAAAACCAGGGGGGAACAACTATGGCTACACCTTC; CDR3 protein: CSAREKPGGNNYGYTF
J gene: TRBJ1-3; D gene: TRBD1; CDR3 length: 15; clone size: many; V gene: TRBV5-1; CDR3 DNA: TGCGCCAGCAGCTTGGTGACAGGGAGCGGAAACACCATATATTTT; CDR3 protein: CASSLVTGSGNTIYF
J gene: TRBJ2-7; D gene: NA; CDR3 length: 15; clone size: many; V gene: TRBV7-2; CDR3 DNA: TGTGCCAGCAGCTTAGGTTCCGTGATGGCCAACGAGCAGTACTTC; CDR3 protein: CASSLGSVMANEQYF
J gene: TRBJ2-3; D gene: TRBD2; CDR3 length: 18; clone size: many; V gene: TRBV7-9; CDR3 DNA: TGTGCCAGCAGTCGTATACTGGGGGGCCTAGCGGGAGTAGCTACGCAGTATTTT; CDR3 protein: CASSRILGGLAGVATQYF
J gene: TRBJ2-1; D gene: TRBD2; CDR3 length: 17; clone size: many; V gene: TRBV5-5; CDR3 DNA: TGTGCCAGCAGCTTACTAGCGGGAGGGCCCTCGTGGAATGAGCAGTTCTTC; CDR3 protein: CASSLLAGGPSWNEQFF
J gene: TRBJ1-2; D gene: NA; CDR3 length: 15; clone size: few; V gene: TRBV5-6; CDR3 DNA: TGTGCCAGCAGCTTGGATGGTCTGTATTTTGGAGGCTACAACTTC; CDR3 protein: CASSLDGLYFGGYNF
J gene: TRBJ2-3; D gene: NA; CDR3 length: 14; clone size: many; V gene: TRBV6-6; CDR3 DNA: TGTGCCGCCAGCTGGGCGGGACCCACAGATACGCAGTATTTT; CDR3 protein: CAASWAGPTDTQYF
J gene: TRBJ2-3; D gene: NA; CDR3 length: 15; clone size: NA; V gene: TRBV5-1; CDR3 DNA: TGCGCCAGCAGCGACTATGGAACTAGCACAGATACGCAGTATTTT; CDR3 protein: CASSDYGTSTDTQYF
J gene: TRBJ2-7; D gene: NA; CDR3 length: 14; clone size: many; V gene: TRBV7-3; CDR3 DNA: TGTGCCAGCAGCCCCCAGGACCGATTAAGCGAGCAGTACTTC; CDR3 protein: CASSPQDRLSEQYF
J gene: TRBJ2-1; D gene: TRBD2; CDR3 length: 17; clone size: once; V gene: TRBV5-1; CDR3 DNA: TGCGCCAGCAGCAGACTAGCGGGTAGAAGCTCCTACAATGAGCAGTTCTTC; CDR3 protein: CASSRLAGRSSYNEQFF
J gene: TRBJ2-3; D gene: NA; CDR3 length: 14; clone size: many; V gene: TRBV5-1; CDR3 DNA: TGCGCCAGCAGCTTGGGCCACTACACAGATACGCAGTATTTT; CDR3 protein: CASSLGHYTDTQYF
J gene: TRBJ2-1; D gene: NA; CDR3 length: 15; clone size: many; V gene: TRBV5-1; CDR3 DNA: TGCGCCAGCAGCCCAGGCAAAAGCTCCTACAATGAGCAGTTCTTC; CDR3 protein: CASSPGKSSYNEQFF
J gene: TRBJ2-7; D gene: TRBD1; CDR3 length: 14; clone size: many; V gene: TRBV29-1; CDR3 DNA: TGCAGCGTTTCTCTGGGACAGGGGGCCTACGAGCAGTACTTC; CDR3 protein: CSVSLGQGAYEQYF
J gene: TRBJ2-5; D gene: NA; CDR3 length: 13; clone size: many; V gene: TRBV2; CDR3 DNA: TGTGCCAGCAGTGGGCTCATGGGGGAGACCCAGTACTTC; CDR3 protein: CASSGLMGETQYF
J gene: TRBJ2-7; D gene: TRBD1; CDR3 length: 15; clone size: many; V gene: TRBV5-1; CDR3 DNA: TGCGCCAGCAGCTTGGAGGGTTCAGGGGGCGCCGAGCAGTACTTC; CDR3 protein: CASSLEGSGGAEQYF